One sample yielded the 20 T cell receptor beta chains listed below, sequenced in a study of T cell responses to AZD1222 COVID-19 vaccine. Here immunoSEQ multiplex PCR was the method, and the copy in TCRdb shows in-frame clones only, minus some. This repertoire shows more than 150,000 clones, around 92% found once; its top ten account for 1% to 1.5%. The sample in question was peripheral blood, obtained 28 days after the second AZD1222 dose. Source of these receptors: an adult who received the AZD1222 COVID-19 vaccine.

The gene calls are TRBV30 and TRBJ2-2, with D hard to call. The V and J ends lost 5 bases and 6 bases respectively, with 7 bases between them. Germline values: CDR1 GTSNPN, CDR2 SVGIG (reference sequence). The CDR3 runs to 11 residues. The CDR3 loop reads CAWGWAGELFF. CDR3 coding DNA: TGTGCCTGGGGGTGGGCCGGGGAGCTGTTTTTT. Using reference TRBV30 and TRBJ2-2 for the parts outside the CDR3, the full variable domain is SQTIHQWPATLVQPVGSPLSLECTVEGTSNPNLYWYRQAAGRGLQLLFYSVGIGQISSEVPQNLSASRPQDRQFILSSKKLLLSDSGFYLCAWGWAGELFFGEGSRLTVL.

The chain links TRBV29-1 to TRBJ1-4, with D possibly being TRBD1 (5 bases). Deletions cut 5 bases from V and 2 bases from J, with 9 bases between. Per germline, CDR1 SQVTM and CDR2 ANQGSEA. This CDR3 contains 13 residues. This chain's CDR3 is CSVWGETNEKLFF. The CDR3 nucleotides read TGCAGCGTTTGGGGGGAGACTAATGAAAAACTGTTTTTT.

The chain carries TRBV5-1 and TRBJ2-3; D may be TRBD1 or TRBD2 (5 bases each). The CDR3 sequence is 18 residues long. Between the trimmed V and J ends, which lost 0 bases and 6 bases, there was a span of 23 bases. Germline V gene data show CDR1 as SGHRS and CDR2 as YFSETQ. The CDR3 region has the DNA TGCGCCAGCAGCTTGGGGGGCTCCGTTAGCGCTGGATTGGATACGCAGTATTTT. Protein product: CASSLGGSVSAGLDTQYF.

The CDR3 here is CASSPEGTSGSSMNTGELFF. In DNA form, the CDR3 reads TGTGCCAGCAGCCCTGAGGGAACTAGCGGGAGCAGTATGAACACCGGGGAGCTGTTTTTT. V usage is TRBV3-1 (or the pseudogene TRBV3-2) and J usage is TRBJ2-2; 11 bases fit TRBD2. After removal of 4 bases from V and 1 base from J, the junction contained 14 bases not matched to a gene. Germline V lookup: CDR1 LGHDT, CDR2 YNNKEL (reference sequence). The CDR3 spans 20 residues.

This chain links TRBV28 with TRBJ1-4; perhaps TRBD1 as D (5 bases). CDR3 size: 15 residues. V dropped 3 bases and J dropped 10 bases, with 18 bases sitting between them. Germline CDR1 reads MDHEN; CDR2 reads SYDVKM. CDR3 region: CASSLGSSAGGKLFF. The CDR3 bases are TGTGCCAGCAGTTTGGGCTCCTCCGCGGGGGGAAAACTGTTTTTT. Full variable domain (rest looked up from reference TRBV28 and TRBJ1-4): DVKVTQSSRYLVKRTGEKVFLECVQDMDHENMFWYRQDPGLGLRLIYFSYDVKMKEKGDIPEGYSVSREKKERFSLILESASTNQTSMYLCASSLGSSAGGKLFFGSGTQLSVL.

This clone was observed a single time. The J gene is TRBJ1-2, the V gene TRBV28; D gene uncertain. V was clipped by 6 bases and J by 0 bases, with 11 bases between them. There are 14 residues in the CDR3. Germline V gene lookup returns CDR1 MDHEN and CDR2 SYDVKM. The CDR3 DNA reads as TGTGCCAGCAGATATACCGGGACTAACTATGGCTACACCTTC. Amino acids: CASRYTGTNYGYTF.

The gene calls are TRBV19 and TRBJ1-5, with TRBD1 as a possible D gene (6 bases). Trimming took off 4 bases at V and 2 bases at J, with 21 bases between the two ends. This CDR3 contains 18 residues. CDR1 is LNHDA, CDR2 SQIVND, per germline (reference sequence). CDR3 protein: CASSTSPPNREGNQPQHF. CDR3 nucleotides: TGTGCCAGTAGTACCTCACCCCCAAACAGGGAAGGCAATCAGCCCCAGCATTTT. Supplemented by reference TRBV19 and TRBJ1-5, the full variable domain reads DGGITQSPKYLFRKEGQNVTLSCEQNLNHDAMYWYRQDPGQGLRLIYYSQIVNDFQKGDIAEGYSVSREKKESFPLTVTSAQKNPTAFYLCASSTSPPNREGNQPQHFGDGTRLSIL.

This sequence joins TRBV6-2 or TRBV6-3 and TRBJ1-1, with D hard to call. Trimming removed 0 bases at V and 2 bases at J, with 16 bases between. The V gene's germline CDR1 is MNHEY and CDR2 SVGEGT. This CDR3 has 17 amino acids. CDR3: CASSYSRQPTPNTEAFF. The CDR3 DNA sequence: TGTGCCAGCAGTTACTCCCGGCAGCCCACACCCAACACTGAAGCTTTCTTT.

The chain is built from TRBV10-3 and TRBJ1-6; TRBD1 aligns across 7 bases. Germline V gene sequence: CDR1 ENHRY, CDR2 SYGVKD. V shed 4 bases, J shed 7 bases, and the junction held 10 bases outside the gene matches. This CDR3 has 16 residues. CDR3 sequence: CAISAAEGGGNSPLHF. In DNA, the CDR3 is TGTGCCATCAGTGCGGCGGAAGGAGGGGGCAATTCACCCCTCCACTTT.

The chain couples TRBV28 to TRBJ2-1; 7 bases are a match to TRBD2. Germline V gene data show CDR1 as MDHEN and CDR2 as SYDVKM. V dropped 6 bases and J dropped 0; count of bases not matched to a gene: 8. CDR3 size: 16 residues. DNA for the CDR3: TGTGCCAGCAGCCCTCTGGCGGGAGCCTCCTACAATGAGCAGTTCTTC. Its protein product is CASSPLAGASYNEQFF.

DNA of the CDR3: TGTGCCACCAGCAGAGATCCGACAGGCGTCTATGGCTACACCTTC. This gives the protein CATSRDPTGVYGYTF. V is TRBV15 and J is TRBJ1-2; TRBD1 might be the D (6 bases). Trimming cost V 0 bases and J 4 bases, with 12 bases left between them. There are 15 residues in the CDR3. The V gene's germline CDR1 is LNHNV and CDR2 YYDKDF (reference sequence).

The table lists this clone with a count of one. The chain has TRBV27 and TRBJ1-2, with no clear D. In germline, CDR1 is MNHEY, CDR2 SMNVEV (reference sequence). Trimming shortened V by 7 bases and J by 5 bases, and 14 bases separated the two germline ends. The CDR3 extends over 13 amino acids. Written as DNA, the CDR3 is TGTGCCAGCACTCTTCGAGCGGGTTATGGCTACACCTTC. Protein product: CASTLRAGYGYTF.

The chain combines TRBV19 with TRBJ1-3; D not certain. V was clipped by 5 bases and J by 4 bases, with 15 bases between them. CDR3 length: 15 amino acids. Looked up from germline, CDR1 is LNHDA and CDR2 is SQIVND (reference sequence). CDR3 protein: CASSQTTSRGNTIYF. In DNA, the CDR3 is TGTGCCAGTAGTCAAACCACCTCAAGGGGAAACACCATATATTTT.

The J gene is TRBJ1-4, the V gene TRBV5-1; a possible D gene is TRBD1 (5 bases). The CDR3 is made up of 14 amino acids. Germline V lookup: CDR1 SGHRS, CDR2 YFSETQ. Trimming took off 0 bases at V and 8 bases at J, with 11 bases between the two ends. The CDR3 nucleotides are TGCGCCAGCAGCTTGGCAGGGCGGGAGGAAAAACTGTTTTTT. Translating it yields CASSLAGREEKLFF.

This clone was seen a handful of times. The chain has TRBV5-1 and TRBJ2-3; 9 bases are shared with TRBD2. Trimming took 4 bases from V and 2 from J; bases not matched to a gene: 8. Germline V gene data show CDR1 as SGHRS and CDR2 as YFSETQ. The CDR3 totals 16 residues. CDR3 in amino acids: CASSLRSGGITDTQYF. The CDR3 DNA sequence: TGCGCCAGCAGCCTGCGGAGCGGGGGGATCACAGATACGCAGTATTTT.

V usage is TRBV7-2 and J usage is TRBJ1-2; D possibly corresponds to TRBD1 (6 bases). Germline-derived CDR1 and CDR2 are SGHTA and FQGNSA. CDR3 length equals 14 residues. V lost 1 base to trimming and J lost 4 bases, with 10 bases between them. The CDR3 sequence is CASSLEGDPYGYTF. The CDR3 coding sequence is TGTGCCAGCAGCTTAGAGGGGGATCCCTATGGCTACACCTTC.

This clone was seen just once. The CDR3 sequence is CASSQGSTQGGELFF. The CDR3, as DNA: TGCGCCAGCAGCCAAGGATCTACCCAAGGTGGGGAGCTGTTTTTT. This chain connects TRBV4-3 to TRBJ2-2, with D unresolved. V dropped 1 base and J dropped 8 bases, with 14 bases sitting between them. Germline CDR1 is LGHNA and CDR2 is YSLEER. The CDR3 has 15 amino acids.

The chain uses TRBV7-3 and TRBJ1-1, with D unresolved. V dropped 1 base and J dropped 11 bases, with 11 bases sitting between them. Germline V CDR1 and CDR2: SGHTA, FQGTGA. The CDR3 has 12 residues. The CDR3 nucleotides are TGTGCCAGCAGCTTAAATAGGGTGGGGGCTTTCTTT. Amino acid sequence: CASSLNRVGAFF.

This chain links TRBV27 with TRBJ2-1; 7 bases map to TRBD2. V shed 8 bases, J shed 5 bases, and the junction held 9 bases outside the gene matches. Per germline, CDR1 MNHEY and CDR2 SMNVEV (reference sequence). This CDR3 contains 14 residues. The CDR3 DNA reads as TGTGCCAGCTCATGGGGGGGGACTCACAATGAGCAGTTCTTC. It yields the protein CASSWGGTHNEQFF.

This chain joins TRBV5-1 and TRBJ2-1; either TRBD1 or TRBD2 may supply D (5 bases each). CDR3 length: 13 residues. V lost 6 bases, J lost 8 bases, and 15 bases lay in between. Per germline, CDR1 SGHRS and CDR2 YFSETQ. The CDR3 protein is CASNLGRGDEQFF. The CDR3 DNA sequence: TGCGCCAGCAACCTGGGAAGGGGAGATGAGCAGTTCTTC.